This T cell receptor beta chain derives from a study of blood T cell repertoires in COVID-19. V lost 6 bases to trimming and J lost 4 bases; unmatched junction nucleotides: 13. The length of the CDR3 is 17 residues. Germline values: CDR1 LNHDA, CDR2 SQIVND (reference sequence). Measured with immunoSEQ multiplex PCR; TCRdb has only the in-frame clones, and not every one. Among about 170,000 clones listed, less than 85% were seen once. This rearrangement joins TRBV19 to TRBJ1-5; 9 bases align to TRBD1. This clonotype was obtained from a woman aged 45-60 years who had recovered from COVID-19. The sequencing input was PBMCs or T cells enriched from blood (not recorded which). For the CDR3, the DNA is TGTGCCAGTAGGGACAGGGGTGAATGGGTCCGAAATCAGCCCCAGCATTTT. This codes for CASRDRGEWVRNQPQHF.